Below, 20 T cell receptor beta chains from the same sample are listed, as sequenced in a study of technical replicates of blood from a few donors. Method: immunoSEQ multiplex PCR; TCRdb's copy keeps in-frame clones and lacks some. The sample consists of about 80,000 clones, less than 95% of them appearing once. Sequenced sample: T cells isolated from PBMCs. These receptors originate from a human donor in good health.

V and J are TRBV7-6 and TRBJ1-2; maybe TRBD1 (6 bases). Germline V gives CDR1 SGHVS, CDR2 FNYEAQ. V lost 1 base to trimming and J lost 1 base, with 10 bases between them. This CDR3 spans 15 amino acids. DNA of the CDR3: TGTGCCAGCAGCTTAGGGACAGACAATAACTATGGCTACACCTTC. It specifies CASSLGTDNNYGYTF.

CDR3 nucleotides: TGTGCCAGCAGCTTAGAATCGGGTACCCTCGGACTCTACACCGGGGAGCTGTTTTTT. It specifies CASSLESGTLGLYTGELFF. The rearrangement uses TRBV13 and TRBJ2-2; TRBD2 is a possible D gene (5 bases). Germline loops: CDR1 PRHDT, CDR2 FYEKMQ (reference sequence). The length of the CDR3 is 19 residues. The ends were cut back, 1 base at V and 3 bases at J, with 21 bases in the middle.

The CDR3 loop is CASSDRGTSGSGETQYF. DNA of the CDR3: TGTGCCAGCAGCGACAGGGGAACTAGCGGGAGTGGAGAGACCCAGTACTTC. The rearrangement uses TRBV9 and TRBJ2-5; 11 bases line up with TRBD2. The CDR3 has 17 amino acids. Germline V gives CDR1 SGDLS, CDR2 YYNGEE. J was trimmed by 4 bases and V by 3 bases; bases with no gene match: 11.

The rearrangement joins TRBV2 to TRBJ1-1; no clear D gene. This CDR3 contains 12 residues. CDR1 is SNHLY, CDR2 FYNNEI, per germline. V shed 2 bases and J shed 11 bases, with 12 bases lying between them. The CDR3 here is CASSETPAVAFF. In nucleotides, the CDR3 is TGTGCCAGCAGTGAAACTCCGGCGGTCGCTTTCTTT.

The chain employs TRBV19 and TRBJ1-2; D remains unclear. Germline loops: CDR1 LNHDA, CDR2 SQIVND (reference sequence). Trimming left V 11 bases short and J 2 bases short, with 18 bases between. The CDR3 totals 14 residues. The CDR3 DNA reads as TGTGCCGCAAACAGAGGAGGTTCGAACTATGGCTACACCTTC. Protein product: CAANRGGSNYGYTF.

The CDR3 spells CASSYLNQPQHF. CDR3 nucleotides: TGTGCCAGCAGTTACCTGAATCAGCCCCAGCATTTT. J is TRBJ1-5 and V is TRBV6-6; D gene unclear. The CDR3 consists of 12 residues. V dropped 2 bases and J dropped 4 bases, with 3 bases sitting between them. Germline CDR1 is MNHNY and CDR2 is SVGAGI (reference sequence).

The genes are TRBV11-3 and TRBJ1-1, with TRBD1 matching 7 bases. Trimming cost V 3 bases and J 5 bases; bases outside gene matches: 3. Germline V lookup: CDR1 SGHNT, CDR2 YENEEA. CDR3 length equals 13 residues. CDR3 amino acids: CASSFRDRTEAFF. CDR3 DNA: TGTGCCAGCAGCTTCCGGGACAGAACTGAAGCTTTCTTT.

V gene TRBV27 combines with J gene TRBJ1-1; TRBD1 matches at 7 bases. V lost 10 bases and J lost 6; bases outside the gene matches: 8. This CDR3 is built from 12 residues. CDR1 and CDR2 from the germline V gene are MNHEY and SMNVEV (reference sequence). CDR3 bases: TGTGCCACCAGGGGGGGGGTCGCTGAAGCTTTCTTT. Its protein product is CATRGGVAEAFF.

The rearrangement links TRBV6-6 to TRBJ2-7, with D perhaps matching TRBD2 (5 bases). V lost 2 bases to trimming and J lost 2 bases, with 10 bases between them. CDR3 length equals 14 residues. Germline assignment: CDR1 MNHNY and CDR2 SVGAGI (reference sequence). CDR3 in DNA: TGTGCCAGCAGTTACACATCGGGGACCTACGAGCAGTACTTC. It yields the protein CASSYTSGTYEQYF.

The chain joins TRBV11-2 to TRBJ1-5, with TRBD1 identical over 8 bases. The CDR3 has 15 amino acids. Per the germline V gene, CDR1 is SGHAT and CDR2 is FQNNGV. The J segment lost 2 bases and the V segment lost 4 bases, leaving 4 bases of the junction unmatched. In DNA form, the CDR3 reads TGTGCCAGCAGCTCATCGGGACAGGGCAATCAGCCCCAGCATTTT. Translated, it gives CASSSSGQGNQPQHF.

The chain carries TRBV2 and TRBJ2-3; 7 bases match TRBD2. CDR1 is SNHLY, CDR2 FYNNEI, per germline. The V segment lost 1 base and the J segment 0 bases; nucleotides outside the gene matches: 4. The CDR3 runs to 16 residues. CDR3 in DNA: TGTGCCAGCAGTGAAGGCCTAGCGGCTAGCACAGATACGCAGTATTTT. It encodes CASSEGLAASTDTQYF.

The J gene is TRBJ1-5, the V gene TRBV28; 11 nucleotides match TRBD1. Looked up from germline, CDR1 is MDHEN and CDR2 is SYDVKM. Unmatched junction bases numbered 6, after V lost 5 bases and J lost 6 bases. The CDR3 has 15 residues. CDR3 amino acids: CASSMGTGGSQPQHF. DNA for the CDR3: TGTGCCAGCAGTATGGGGACAGGGGGAAGTCAGCCCCAGCATTTT.

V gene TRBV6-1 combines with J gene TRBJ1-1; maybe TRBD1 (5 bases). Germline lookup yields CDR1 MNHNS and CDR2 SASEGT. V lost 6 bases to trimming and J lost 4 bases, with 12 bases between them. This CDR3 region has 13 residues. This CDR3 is CASRSGGGTEAFF. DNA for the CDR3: TGTGCCAGCAGGTCTGGGGGGGGCACTGAAGCTTTCTTT.

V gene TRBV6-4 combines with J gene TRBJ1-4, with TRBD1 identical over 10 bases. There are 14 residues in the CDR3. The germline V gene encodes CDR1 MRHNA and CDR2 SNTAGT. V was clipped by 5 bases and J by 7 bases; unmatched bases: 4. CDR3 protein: CASSTGQGSEKLFF. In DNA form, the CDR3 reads TGTGCCAGCAGTACGGGACAGGGGAGTGAAAAACTGTTTTTT.

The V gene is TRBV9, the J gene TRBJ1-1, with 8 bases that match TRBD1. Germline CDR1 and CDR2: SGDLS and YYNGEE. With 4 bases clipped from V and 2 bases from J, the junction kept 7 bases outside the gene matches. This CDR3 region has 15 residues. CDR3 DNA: TGTGCCAGCAGCTACCGACAGGGGACCAACACTGAAGCTTTCTTT. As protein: CASSYRQGTNTEAFF.

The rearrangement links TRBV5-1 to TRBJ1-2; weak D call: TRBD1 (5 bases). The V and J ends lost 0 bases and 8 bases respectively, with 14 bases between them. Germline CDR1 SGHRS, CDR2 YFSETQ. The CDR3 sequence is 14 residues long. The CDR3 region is CASSLGSATEGYTF. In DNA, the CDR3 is TGCGCCAGCAGCTTGGGATCGGCGACAGAGGGCTACACCTTC.

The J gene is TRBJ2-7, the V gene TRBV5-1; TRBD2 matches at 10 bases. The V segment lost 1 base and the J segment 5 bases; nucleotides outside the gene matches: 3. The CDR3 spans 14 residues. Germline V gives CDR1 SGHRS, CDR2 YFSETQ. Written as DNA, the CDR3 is TGCGCCAGCAGCTTGACTAGCGGGGCCCACGAGCAGTACTTC. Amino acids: CASSLTSGAHEQYF.

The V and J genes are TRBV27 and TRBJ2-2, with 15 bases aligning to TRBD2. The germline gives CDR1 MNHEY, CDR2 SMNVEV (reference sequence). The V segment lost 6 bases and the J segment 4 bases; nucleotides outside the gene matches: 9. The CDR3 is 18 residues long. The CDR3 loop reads CASRSHGLAGGSTGELFF. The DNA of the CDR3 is TGTGCCAGCAGATCACACGGACTAGCGGGAGGGAGCACCGGGGAGCTGTTTTTT.

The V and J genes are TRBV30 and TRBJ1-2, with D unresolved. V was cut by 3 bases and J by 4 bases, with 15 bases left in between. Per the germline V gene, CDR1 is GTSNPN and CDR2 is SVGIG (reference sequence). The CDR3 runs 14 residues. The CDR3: CAWRALPRGYGYTF. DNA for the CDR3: TGTGCCTGGAGGGCCCTTCCAAGAGGCTATGGCTACACCTTC.

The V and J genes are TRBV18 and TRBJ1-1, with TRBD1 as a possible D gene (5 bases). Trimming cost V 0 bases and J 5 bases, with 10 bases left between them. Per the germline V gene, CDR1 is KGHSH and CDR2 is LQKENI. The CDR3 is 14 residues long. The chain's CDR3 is CASSPPPGWTEAFF. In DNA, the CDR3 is TGTGCCAGCTCACCACCCCCAGGGTGGACTGAAGCTTTCTTT.